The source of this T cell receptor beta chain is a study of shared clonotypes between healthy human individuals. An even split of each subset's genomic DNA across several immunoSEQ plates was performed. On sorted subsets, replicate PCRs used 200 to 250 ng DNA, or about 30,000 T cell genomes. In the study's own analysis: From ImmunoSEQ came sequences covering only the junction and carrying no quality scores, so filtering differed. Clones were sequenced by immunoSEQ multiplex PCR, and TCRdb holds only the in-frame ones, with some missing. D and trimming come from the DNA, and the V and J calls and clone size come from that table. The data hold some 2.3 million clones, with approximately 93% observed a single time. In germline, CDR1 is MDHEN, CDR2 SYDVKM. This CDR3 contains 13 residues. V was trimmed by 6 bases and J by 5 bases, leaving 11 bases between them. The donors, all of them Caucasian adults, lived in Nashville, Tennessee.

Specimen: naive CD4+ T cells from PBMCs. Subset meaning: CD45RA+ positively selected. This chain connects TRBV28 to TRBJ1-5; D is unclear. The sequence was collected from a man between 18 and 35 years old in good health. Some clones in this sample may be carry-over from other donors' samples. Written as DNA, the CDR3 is TGTGCCAGCAGCCCACCACTCGATCAGCCCCAGCATTTT. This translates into CASSPPLDQPQHF.